This record concerns one T cell receptor beta chain sequence. Its antigen is still unknown. Base qualities are missing; no much larger clone stands one base away. Trimming removed 0 bases from V and 2 bases from J, leaving 10 bases between the germline ends. There are 15 amino acids in the CDR3, from cysteine to phenylalanine inclusive. Only the CDR3 portion is preserved as DNA: 45 bases, with reading frame beginning at the first base. The germline V gene specifies ENHRY as CDR1 and SYGVKD as CDR2. The approximately 39 donors, aged about 6 to 90 years, were systemically healthy Caucasian individuals from Russia. Each donor gave 8 to 10 milliliters of peripheral blood, drawn into EDTA-treated Vacutainer tubes. Ficoll-Paque density-gradient centrifugation was used to isolate PBMCs, with at least 6.5 million per sample. Trizol reagent was used to extract total RNA from the PBMCs, yielding at least 5 micrograms per sample. Naive CD45RAhigh/CD27high T cell percentages were measured by flow cytometry on a PBMC aliquot from every donor.

The method behind the library was 5' RACE. The data were produced on an Illumina HiSeq 2500. A second roughly 6 to 11 cycle PCR used a sample-barcoded 5' primer and a J-beta primer mix. Each TCR beta cDNA molecule received a unique molecular identifier from a template-switch 5' adaptor carrying 12 random nucleotides. Each sample yielded at least 3 million CDR3-containing paired-end reads. First-strand cDNA synthesis was performed from all RNA using the Mint cDNA synthesis kit, with priming by a TRBC-specific oligonucleotide. All cDNA was treated with uracil-DNA glycosylase and then went through a first 18-cycle PCR with the universal primers M1SS and BC2_uni_R. The paper's processing steps were these. Normalization of each sample was performed by random selection of 1 million high-quality reads, each carrying a distinct molecular identifier. Instead of being binned into consensus sequences, reads with shared molecular identifiers were discarded. MiTCR, with a Q25 quality threshold and the strictest error-elimination algorithm, was used for CDR3 identification, clonotype clustering and error correction. A nonparametric unseen species model with Euler transformation was used to estimate a lower bound on total TCR beta diversity. TCRdb itself trimmed the public reads at Q25 with fastp, ran MiXCR and retained productive beta chains. Rows merge per CDR3 protein into single entries with the most common DNA and genes. It is TCRdb's table, rather than the study itself, that gives the V and J calls and clone size. Recorded for this sample are approximately 1.5 million distinct CDR3 sequences; 42% of them occurred a single time. The top ten hold over 3.5% of the sample.

This sample is drawn from a study of blood T cells in healthy people across ages (dated by TCRdb to about 2015). Context from the whole study: In model experiments, template switching captured roughly one uniquely barcoded TCR beta cDNA molecule for every two T cells. Using deep sequencing normalized with unique cDNA molecular identifiers, the study measured how TCR beta repertoire diversity changes with age. Four age groups were formed from the donors: young (average around 15 years), middle-aged (approximately 42), aged (roughly 58) and long-lived (about 80). To avoid experimental bias, donors of different ages were randomly spread across the sequencing lanes. For two donors (one aged 18 to 29 and one aged 80 or older), the study analyzed two additional independent replicas of 1 million unique cDNA reads from the same blood draw.

Overall study outcomes, separate from this receptor: Because donor CMV infection status was unknown, age-related changes in expanded clonotypes were potentially confounded. Total diversity estimates from one million sequenced T cells were considered lower bounds and underestimates. The long-lived group showed more naive CD4+ T cells, fewer expanded clones and increased TCR diversity than the aged group, suggesting age selection. Because profiling used bulk unsorted PBMCs, naive and antigen-experienced compartments could not be compared conclusively. As age increased, observed TCR beta diversity per million T cells dropped in a roughly linear way, and a significant reduction was already evident by age 40. A strong correlation was found between observed TCR beta diversity and the percentage of naive T cells measured by flow cytometry.

This chain is built from TRBV10-3 and TRBJ1-2; the D gene cannot be named for sure. The sample comprised blood. This TCR was recovered from a woman aged 18-30 years in good health. In nucleotides, the sequence is TGTGCCATCAGTGAGTCTACACACAGAAACTATGGCTACACCTTC. It specifies CAISESTHRNYGYTF.